This T cell receptor beta chain was recorded in a study of blood T cell repertoires in COVID-19. The overall study: Samples of COVID-19 (acute and convalescent) were obtained from the United States, Italy and Spain. Sample material is recorded as cDNA or gDNA derived from T cells, B-cell-depleted T cells, or PBMCs.

Deletions cut 3 bases from V and 2 bases from J, with 7 bases between. CDR3 length equals 13 residues. In the authors' methods: The assay estimated nucleated cells by amplifying reference gene primers. TCRdb's table, derived via immunoSEQ multiplex PCR, lists solely in-frame clones and lacks some. That table supplies the V and J calls and clone size; D and trimming were determined from the DNA. Among about 34,000 clones listed, roughly 74% were seen once. The clonotype was recovered from an elderly man with active or convalescent COVID-19. The chain has TRBV12-3 or TRBV12-4 and TRBJ1-2; D is perhaps TRBD1 (6 bases). Sequencing used peripheral blood. The CDR3 DNA is TGTGCCAGCAGTTTTGGACAGAACTATGGCTACACCTTC. Protein sequence: CASSFGQNYGYTF.